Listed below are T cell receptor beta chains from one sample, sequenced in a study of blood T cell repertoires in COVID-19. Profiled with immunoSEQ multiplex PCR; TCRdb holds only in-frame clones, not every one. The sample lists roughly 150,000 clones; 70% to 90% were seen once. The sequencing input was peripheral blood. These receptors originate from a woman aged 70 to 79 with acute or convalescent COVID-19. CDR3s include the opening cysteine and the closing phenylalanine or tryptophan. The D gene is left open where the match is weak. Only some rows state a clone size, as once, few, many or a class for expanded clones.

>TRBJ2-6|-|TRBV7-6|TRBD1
CASSLAPTGSGANVLTF
TGTGCCAGCAGCTTAGCCCCGACAGGGAGCGGGGCCAACGTCCTGACTTTC
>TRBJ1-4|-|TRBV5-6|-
CASSSNRDKGTKRNEKLFF
TGTGCCAGCAGCTCCAACCGGGACAAGGGGACAAAAAGGAATGAAAAACTGTTTTTT
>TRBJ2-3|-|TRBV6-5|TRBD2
CASSPPGGGSDTQYF
TGTGCCAGCAGTCCCCCCGGGGGGGGCTCAGATACGCAGTATTTT
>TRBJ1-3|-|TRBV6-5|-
CASSYGAFSGNTIYF
TGTGCCAGCAGTTACGGAGCTTTCTCTGGAAACACCATATATTTT
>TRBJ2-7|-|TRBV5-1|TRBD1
CASSPEAGGTYEQYF
TGCGCCAGCAGCCCTGAGGCAGGGGGCACCTACGAGCAGTACTTC
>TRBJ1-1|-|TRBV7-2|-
CASIKNMNTEAFF
TGTGCCAGCATAAAGAACATGAACACTGAAGCTTTCTTT
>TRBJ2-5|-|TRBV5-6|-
CASSQKMDYKKETQYF
TGTGCCAGCAGCCAAAAGATGGACTACAAAAAAGAGACCCAGTACTTC
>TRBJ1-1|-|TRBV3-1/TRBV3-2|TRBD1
CASSLGTGGFTEAFF
TGTGCCAGCAGCTTAGGGACAGGGGGGTTTACTGAAGCTTTCTTT
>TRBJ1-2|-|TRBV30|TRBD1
CAWDRGYYGYTF
TGTGCCTGGGACAGGGGTTACTATGGCTACACCTTC
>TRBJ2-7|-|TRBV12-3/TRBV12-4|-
CASSSSGFYEQYF
TGTGCCAGCAGTTCCTCGGGTTTCTACGAGCAGTACTTC
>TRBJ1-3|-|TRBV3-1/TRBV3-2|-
CASSQDSGSPGNTIYF
TGTGCCAGCAGCCAAGATTCCGGGTCCCCTGGAAACACCATATATTTT
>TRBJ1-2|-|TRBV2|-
CARDSYYGYTF
TGTGCCAGAGACAGTTACTATGGCTACACCTTC
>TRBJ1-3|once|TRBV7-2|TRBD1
CASSLGTGGNTIYF
TGTGCCAGCAGCCTTGGGACAGGAGGAAACACCATATATTTT
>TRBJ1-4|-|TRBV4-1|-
CASSQGQTNEKLFF
TGCGCCAGCAGCCAAGGCCAGACTAATGAAAAACTGTTTTTT
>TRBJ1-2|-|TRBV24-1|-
CATSDHRVGGYTF
TGTGCCACCAGTGACCACAGGGTCGGTGGCTACACCTTC
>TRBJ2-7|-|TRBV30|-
CAWSRGLRYEQYF
TGTGCCTGGAGCAGGGGTCTTAGGTACGAGCAGTACTTC
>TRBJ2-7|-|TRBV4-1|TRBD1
CASSQDGPTGVSDEQYF
TGCGCCAGCAGCCAAGACGGCCCGACAGGGGTATCGGACGAGCAGTACTTC
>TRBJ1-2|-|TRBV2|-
CASSLTQTGPYGYTF
TGTGCCAGCAGCCTTACTCAGACAGGACCCTATGGCTACACCTTC
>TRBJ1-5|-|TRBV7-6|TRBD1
CASSPDPGTGNEFGLNQPQHF
TGTGCCAGCAGCCCGGACCCCGGGACAGGGAATGAGTTCGGCTTAAATCAGCCCCAGCATTTT
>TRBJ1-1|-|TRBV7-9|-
CASSFQGLMNTEAFF
TGTGCCAGCAGCTTTCAGGGGCTAATGAACACTGAAGCTTTCTTT
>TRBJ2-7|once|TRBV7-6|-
CASSLASSSYEQYF
TGTGCCAGCAGCTTAGCATCGAGCTCCTACGAGCAGTACTTC
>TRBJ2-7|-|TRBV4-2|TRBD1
CASSQEVTGGMYEQYF
TGTGCCAGCAGCCAAGAAGTCACAGGGGGTATGTACGAGCAGTACTTC
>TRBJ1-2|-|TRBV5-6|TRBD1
CASSPQGARF
TGTGCCAGCAGCCCCCAGGGGGCTCGCTTC
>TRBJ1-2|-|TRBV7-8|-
CASSLDTGYGYTF
TGTGCCAGCAGCTTAGACACAGGCTATGGCTACACCTTC
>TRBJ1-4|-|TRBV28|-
CASSFGRRGTEKLFF
TGTGCCAGCAGTTTCGGGCGGCGGGGGACAGAAAAACTGTTTTTT
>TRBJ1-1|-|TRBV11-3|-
CASSRDGHGGNAEAFF
TGTGCCAGCAGCAGAGACGGTCACGGAGGGAACGCTGAAGCTTTCTTT
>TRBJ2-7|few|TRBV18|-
CASCRETAYEQYF
TGTGCCAGCTGCAGAGAGACAGCCTACGAGCAGTACTTC
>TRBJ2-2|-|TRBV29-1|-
CSARDTLNTGELFF
TGCAGCGCCCGGGACACCTTAAACACCGGGGAGCTGTTTTTT
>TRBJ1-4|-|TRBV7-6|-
CASSPMRGGFGGKLFF
TGTGCCAGCAGCCCAATGCGAGGAGGATTCGGGGGAAAACTGTTTTTT
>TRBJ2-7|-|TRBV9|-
CASSPQITGEQYF
TGTGCCAGCAGCCCTCAGATCACGGGCGAGCAGTACTTC
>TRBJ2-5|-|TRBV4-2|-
CASSQDTGETQYF
TGTGCCAGCAGCCAAGATACCGGAGAGACCCAGTACTTC
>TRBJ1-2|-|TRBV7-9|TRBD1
CASSSTGENNYGYTF
TGTGCCAGCAGCTCAACAGGGGAAAATAACTATGGCTACACCTTC
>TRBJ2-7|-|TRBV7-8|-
CASSSRTEKNYEQYF
TGTGCCAGCAGCTCGAGGACAGAAAAGAACTACGAGCAGTACTTC
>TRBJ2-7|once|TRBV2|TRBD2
CASSEGLTSTAYEQYF
TGTGCCAGCAGTGAGGGGCTGACTAGCACGGCCTACGAGCAGTACTTC
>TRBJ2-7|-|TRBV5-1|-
CASSWVLDPGSYEQYF
TGCGCCAGCAGCTGGGTCCTAGATCCCGGCTCCTACGAGCAGTACTTC
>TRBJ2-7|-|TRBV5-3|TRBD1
CARSKEQGSYEQYF
TGTGCCAGAAGCAAAGAACAGGGGAGCTACGAGCAGTACTTC
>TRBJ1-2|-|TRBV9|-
CASSPETAGYTF
TGTGCCAGCAGCCCTGAGACAGCCGGCTACACCTTC
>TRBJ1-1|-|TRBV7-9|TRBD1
CASSPGTAEAFF
TGTGCCAGCAGCCCCGGGACAGCTGAAGCTTTCTTT
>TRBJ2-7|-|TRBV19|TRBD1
CASSPLGQGATYEQYF
TGTGCCAGTAGTCCCCTAGGCCAGGGGGCAACCTACGAGCAGTACTTC
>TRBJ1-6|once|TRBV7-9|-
CASSPRGQLYSPLHF
TGTGCCAGCAGCCCCAGGGGTCAGCTTTATTCACCCCTCCACTTT
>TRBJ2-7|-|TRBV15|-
CATSIQTGYEQYF
TGTGCCACCAGCATACAAACAGGGTACGAGCAGTACTTC
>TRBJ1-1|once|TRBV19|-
CASSTERSTEAFF
TGTGCCAGTAGTACGGAACGGAGCACTGAAGCTTTCTTT
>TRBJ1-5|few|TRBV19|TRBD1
CASSIVGQGPQPQHF
TGTGCCAGTAGTATCGTGGGACAGGGACCCCAGCCCCAGCATTTT
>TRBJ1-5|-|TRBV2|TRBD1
CASSEAQGTGGRSQPQHF
TGTGCCAGCAGTGAAGCGCAGGGGACAGGGGGTAGAAGTCAGCCCCAGCATTTT
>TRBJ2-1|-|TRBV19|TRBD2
CASSRILAGPYNEQFF
TGTGCCAGTAGTCGGATCCTAGCGGGACCCTACAATGAGCAGTTCTTC
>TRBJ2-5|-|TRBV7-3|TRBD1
CASSSDRQETQYF
TGTGCCAGCAGCTCGGACAGGCAAGAGACCCAGTACTTC
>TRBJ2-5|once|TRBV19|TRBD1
CASSISGTDLETQYF
TGTGCCAGTAGTATTTCCGGGACAGATCTCGAGACCCAGTACTTC
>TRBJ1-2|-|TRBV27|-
CASSFWPNYGYTF
TGTGCCAGCAGTTTTTGGCCTAACTATGGCTACACCTTC
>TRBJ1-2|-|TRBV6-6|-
CASTNSGVSHTF
TGTGCCAGCACCAACTCAGGGGTCTCTCACACCTTC
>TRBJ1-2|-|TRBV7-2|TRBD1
CASSLNPMKTGPYGYTF
TGTGCCAGCAGCTTAAACCCAATGAAGACAGGGCCCTATGGCTACACCTTC
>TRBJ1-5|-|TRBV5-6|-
CASSFRVGNQPQHF
TGTGCCAGCAGCTTCAGGGTCGGCAATCAGCCCCAGCATTTT
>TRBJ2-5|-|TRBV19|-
CASFGWETQYF
TGTGCCAGTTTCGGTTGGGAGACCCAGTACTTC
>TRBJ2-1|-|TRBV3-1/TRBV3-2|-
CASSPDRSPRGNEQFF
TGTGCCAGCAGCCCTGACAGGTCCCCGAGGGGGAATGAGCAGTTCTTC
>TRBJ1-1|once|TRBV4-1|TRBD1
CASSQDLWTGYPEAFF
TGCGCCAGCAGCCAAGATCTATGGACAGGGTATCCTGAAGCTTTCTTT
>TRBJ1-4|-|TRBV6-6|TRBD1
CASSLLTGVTNEKLFF
TGTGCCAGCAGTTTACTCACAGGGGTAACTAATGAAAAACTGTTTTTT